This T cell receptor (beta chain) was recorded in a study of Graves' ophthalmopathy and Graves' hyperthyroidism. This clonotype was seen repeatedly, ten times or more. Its antigen is currently unknown. RNA transcripts provided the template for amplifying TCR beta CDR3 regions. RT-PCR in the first round used HTBI primers; a second-round multiplex PCR followed. TCRdb reprocessed the multiplex PCR reads via MiXCR and lists one record per CDR3 protein. Of roughly 500,000 distinct CDR3 sequences in the sample, approximately 14% were seen once. Germline loops: CDR1 MNHEY, CDR2 SMNVEV (reference sequence). The CDR3 consists of 15 residues. V dropped 3 bases and J dropped 2; count of bases not matched to a gene: 5. Study-wide findings and caveats: Blood repertoires reportedly contained most expanded thyroid clonotypes above 0.001 frequency.

The V gene is TRBV27, the J gene TRBJ2-7, with TRBD1 matching 9 bases. Input material: blood. This sequence was found in a woman aged 25 to 39 with Graves' ophthalmopathy. The CDR3 DNA reads TGTGCCAGCAGTTTTCGGCGGGACAGGGCCTACGAGCAGTACTTC. This translates into CASSFRRDRAYEQYF.